The 14 T cell receptor beta chains reported below all come from one sample, sequenced in a study of identical twins. Each CDR3 protein is one row after TCRdb ran MiXCR on the 5' RACE reads. This sample has some 100,000 distinct CDR3 sequences, with roughly 6% found just once. The sample comprised memory T cells sorted from blood. The receptors here all came from a woman aged 45-65 years in good health.

This clonotype was detected many times. One junction end disagrees with the germline gene, perhaps due to a read error. The genes are TRBV20-1 and TRBJ2-2; TRBD1 aligns across 7 bases. The CDR3 length is 17 residues. Germline loops: CDR1 DFQATT, CDR2 SNEGSKA (reference sequence). The DNA for the CDR3 is TGCAGTGCTCGAGATATTCTGGGGACAGCGAACACCGGGGAGCTGTTTTTT. It encodes CSARDILGTANTGELFF.

This clonotype has a handful of counts. The rearrangement joins TRBV4-1 to TRBJ2-1; the D gene is possibly TRBD1 (6 bases). Trimming cost V 4 bases and J 9 bases, with 19 bases left between them. CDR3 length: 15 residues. From germline, CDR1 is MGHRA and CDR2 YSYEKL. CDR3 sequence reads: CASSRTGPYSGEQFF. CDR3 nucleotides: TGCGCCAGCAGCCGTACAGGGCCCTATTCCGGTGAGCAGTTCTTC.

The chain recombines TRBV15 with TRBJ2-1; the match to TRBD2 covers 12 bases. From germline, CDR1 is LNHNV and CDR2 YYDKDF (reference sequence). V dropped 0 bases and J dropped 9; count of bases not matched to a gene: 9. The CDR3 runs to 17 residues. The CDR3 spells CATSRDRLLAGGAEQFF. CDR3 nucleotide sequence: TGTGCCACCAGCAGAGATAGGTTGCTAGCGGGAGGGGCTGAGCAGTTCTTC.

This clonotype was picked up a small number of times. V usage is TRBV19 and J usage is TRBJ1-1; weak D call: TRBD1 (5 bases). CDR3 length equals 14 residues. The germline V and J ends were trimmed by 7 bases and 3 bases, with 15 bases remaining between them. Germline CDR1 reads LNHDA; CDR2 reads SQIVND (reference sequence). CDR3 sequence reads: CASTLIGGDTEAFF. The CDR3 nucleotides read TGTGCCAGTACCCTTATTGGGGGTGACACTGAAGCTTTCTTT.

This sequence joins TRBV11-2 and TRBJ2-1; 7 nucleotides agree with TRBD1. V gave up 4 bases and J gave up 10 bases; unmatched junction bases: 13. This CDR3 is built from 15 residues. Germline V gene sequence: CDR1 SGHAT, CDR2 FQNNGV. CDR3 DNA sequence: TGTGCCAGCAGCTATTTTTACAGGGGCCTGCCGGAGCAGTTCTTC. Amino acids: CASSYFYRGLPEQFF.

This clonotype has ten or more counts. The chain employs TRBV14 and TRBJ1-1; unclear D gene. Looked up from germline, CDR1 is SGHDN and CDR2 is FVKESK. The CDR3 covers 15 residues. Trimming shortened V by 4 bases and J by 2 bases, and 14 bases separated the two germline ends. The CDR3 sequence: CASSLLTTKNTEAFF. CDR3 DNA sequence: TGTGCCAGCAGCCTACTGACCACGAAAAACACTGAAGCTTTCTTT.

This clonotype showed up just a few times. CDR3 loop: CSARGPEIGGPFSKEQFF. Written as DNA, the CDR3 is TGCAGTGCTAGAGGACCTGAGATAGGAGGGCCGTTTAGCAAAGAGCAGTTCTTC. The chain recombines TRBV20-1 with TRBJ2-1; D perhaps matches TRBD2 (6 bases). Germline V lookup: CDR1 DFQATT, CDR2 SNEGSKA (reference sequence). Trimming stripped 1 base from V and 10 bases from J, with 29 bases between. The CDR3 consists of 18 residues.

This clonotype was recorded at least ten times. The chain links TRBV30 to TRBJ2-5; 9 bases line up with TRBD1. Trimming cost V 7 bases and J 4 bases; bases outside gene matches: 1. Germline values: CDR1 GTSNPN, CDR2 SVGIG (reference sequence). This CDR3 spans 11 amino acids. The CDR3 bases are TGTGCCTTGGGACAGGGAGAGACCCAGTACTTC. Translating gives CALGQGETQYF.

The genes are TRBV5-1 and TRBJ1-2; D possibly corresponds to TRBD1 (5 bases). The CDR3 is made up of 15 amino acids. V lost 0 bases to trimming and J lost 2 bases, with 11 bases between them. CDR1 and CDR2 (germline): SGHRS, YFSETQ. The CDR3, as DNA: TGCGCCAGCAGCTTGGATACAGGTCGAAACTATGGCTACACCTTC. Amino acids: CASSLDTGRNYGYTF.

A remark on this clonotype: The junction departs from the called germline gene at one end, perhaps through a read error. The chain carries TRBV24-1 and TRBJ2-2; TRBD1 matches 8 bases. The CDR3 extends over 13 amino acids. Germline CDR1 is KGHDR and CDR2 is SFDVKD. The DNA of the CDR3 is TGTGCCACCAGTGATTTTCTGACAGGGGTGCTGTTTTTT. Protein: CATSDFLTGVLFF.

This clonotype showed up just a few times. The chain is built from TRBV9 and TRBJ2-6, with D perhaps matching TRBD2 (6 bases). The CDR3 runs 17 residues. Trimming pared 0 bases from V and 2 bases from J, leaving 12 bases between. Germline loops: CDR1 SGDLS, CDR2 YYNGEE. CDR3 loop: CASSVDAGSAGANVLTF. DNA for the CDR3: TGTGCCAGCAGCGTAGACGCGGGAAGTGCTGGGGCCAACGTCCTGACTTTC. The variable domain in full, with the rest retrieved from reference TRBV9 and TRBJ2-6, is DSGVTQTPKHLITATGQRVTLRCSPRSGDLSVYWYQQSLDQGLQFLIQYYNGEERAKGNILERFSAQQFPDLHSELNLSSLELGDSALYFCASSVDAGSAGANVLTFGAGSRLTVL.

This clonotype showed up many times. This chain joins TRBV11-2 and TRBJ2-3, with a possible D match to TRBD2 (6 bases). The CDR3 has 12 amino acids. Trimming took off 5 bases at V and 7 bases at J, with 10 bases between the two ends. Germline loops: CDR1 SGHAT, CDR2 FQNNGV. CDR3 coding DNA: TGTGCCAGCAGCCCGACTAGTTATACGCAGTATTTT. The encoded protein is CASSPTSYTQYF.

This clonotype has a count of ten or more. The chain employs TRBV20-1 and TRBJ1-4; D may be TRBD1 (5 bases). The CDR3 length is 14 residues. Germline V CDR1 and CDR2: DFQATT, SNEGSKA (reference sequence). Trimming took off 6 bases at V and 7 bases at J, with 18 bases between the two ends. CDR3 protein: CSARWGVSGEKLFF. CDR3 in DNA: TGCAGTGCCCGGTGGGGGGTAAGCGGTGAAAAACTGTTTTTT.

Many counts were recorded for this clonotype. The V and J genes are TRBV28 and TRBJ2-1; maybe TRBD1 (5 bases). V lost 8 bases, J lost 8 bases, and 13 bases lay in between. CDR3 length equals 12 residues. Germline CDR1 MDHEN, CDR2 SYDVKM. The CDR3, as DNA: TGTGCCAGCGGCAAGAAGGGGCATGAGCAGTTCTTC. Protein: CASGKKGHEQFF.